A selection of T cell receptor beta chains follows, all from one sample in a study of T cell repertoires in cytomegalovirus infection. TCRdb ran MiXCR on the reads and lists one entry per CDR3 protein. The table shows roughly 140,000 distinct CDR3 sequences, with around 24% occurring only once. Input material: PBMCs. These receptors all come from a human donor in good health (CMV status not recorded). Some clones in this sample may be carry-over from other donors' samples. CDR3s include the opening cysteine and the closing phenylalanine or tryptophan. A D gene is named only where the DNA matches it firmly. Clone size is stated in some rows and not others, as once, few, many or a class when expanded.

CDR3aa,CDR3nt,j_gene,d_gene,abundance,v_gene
CASRAGTPSSGNTIYF,TGTGCCAGCAGGGCCGGGACACCTAGCTCTGGAAACACCATATATTTT,TRBJ1-3,NA,NA,TRBV9
CASSSGRDGNEQFF,TGCGCCAGCAGTAGCGGGAGAGATGGCAATGAGCAGTTCTTC,TRBJ2-1,TRBD2,NA,TRBV5-1
CSAKDYRGRVSYEQYF,TGCAGTGCTAAAGACTACAGGGGTAGAGTTTCCTACGAGCAGTACTTC,TRBJ2-7,TRBD1,NA,TRBV20-1
CASSAQGKGQYF,TGTGCCAGCAGCGCACAGGGTAAGGGGCAGTACTTC,TRBJ2-7,NA,NA,TRBV12-3/TRBV12-4
CASSPEGAVNIQYF,TGTGCCAGCAGCCCGGAGGGCGCAGTCAACATTCAGTACTTC,TRBJ2-4,NA,NA,TRBV7-8
CSAMDTSSGNTIYF,TGCAGTGCCATGGACACTAGCTCTGGAAACACCATATATTTT,TRBJ1-3,NA,NA,TRBV20-1
CASSYRTGGDPYEQYF,TGTGCCAGCAGTTACCGGACAGGGGGGGACCCCTACGAGCAGTACTTC,TRBJ2-7,TRBD1,NA,TRBV6-2/TRBV6-3
CASSLGDRATGELFF,TGTGCCAGCAGTTTAGGGGACAGGGCGACCGGGGAGCTGTTTTTT,TRBJ2-2,TRBD1,few,TRBV28
CASSLQTGAQPQHF,TGTGCCAGCAGCTTACAGACAGGGGCTCAGCCCCAGCATTTT,TRBJ1-5,TRBD1,many,TRBV7-2
CASSQGNEQFF,TGTGCCAGCAGCCAGGGGAATGAGCAGTTCTTC,TRBJ2-1,NA,NA,TRBV12-3/TRBV12-4
CASRSPGRAYEQYF,TGTGCCAGTAGAAGCCCGGGACGAGCCTACGAGCAGTACTTC,TRBJ2-7,NA,NA,TRBV28
CASRPGQPPYEQYF,TGTGCCAGCAGACCGGGACAGCCGCCCTACGAGCAGTACTTC,TRBJ2-7,TRBD1,few,TRBV6-1
CASSPRDNPYEQYF,TGTGCCAGCAGCCCCCGGGATAACCCCTACGAGCAGTACTTC,TRBJ2-7,NA,once,TRBV7-9
CASSFVNQPQHF,TGTGCCAGCAGTTTTGTCAATCAGCCCCAGCATTTT,TRBJ1-5,NA,NA,TRBV27
CASSLQGIGEETQYF,TGTGCCAGCAGTTTACAGGGGATAGGGGAAGAGACCCAGTACTTC,TRBJ2-5,NA,few,TRBV28
CASSLPSGTGHNVLTF,TGTGCCAGCAGTTTACCGTCCGGGACAGGACACAACGTCCTGACTTTC,TRBJ2-6,TRBD1,few,TRBV28
CASVGGVAYTGELFF,TGTGCCAGCGTCGGGGGAGTAGCGTACACCGGGGAGCTGTTTTTT,TRBJ2-2,NA,many,TRBV7-2
CASSLVGQAGGETQYF,TGTGCCAGCAGCTTAGTTGGACAGGCCGGCGGGGAGACCCAGTACTTC,TRBJ2-5,TRBD1,many,TRBV7-8
CASSAMGQSYEQYF,TGTGCCAGCAGTGCGATGGGACAATCCTACGAGCAGTACTTC,TRBJ2-7,NA,many,TRBV6-2/TRBV6-3
CASSPGQANTGELFF,TGTGCCAGCAGCCCGGGACAGGCAAACACCGGGGAGCTGTTTTTT,TRBJ2-2,TRBD1,NA,TRBV28
CATGTSRYNEQFF,TGTGCCACCGGGACTAGCCGATACAATGAGCAGTTCTTC,TRBJ2-1,TRBD2,few,TRBV27
CASRPNSGGPSTDTQYF,TGTGCCAGTCGACCGAATAGCGGGGGGCCCAGCACAGATACGCAGTATTTT,TRBJ2-3,TRBD2,NA,TRBV19
CATSEPGPNQPQHF,TGTGCCACCAGTGAACCCGGACCCAATCAGCCCCAGCATTTT,TRBJ1-5,NA,few,TRBV24-1
CASSAGQQGTQYF,TGTGCCAGCAGCGCGGGACAGCAAGGGACCCAGTACTTC,TRBJ2-5,NA,few,TRBV7-3
CASSLGRDEQYF,TGTGCCAGCAGCTTAGGTCGGGACGAGCAGTACTTC,TRBJ2-7,NA,many,TRBV7-9
CSSFTEGDGDYGYTF,TGTAGTTCCTTTACAGAGGGCGATGGGGACTATGGCTACACCTTC,TRBJ1-2,NA,NA,TRBV20-1
CASAGPSYEQYF,TGTGCCAGCGCCGGTCCTAGCTACGAGCAGTACTTC,TRBJ2-7,NA,NA,TRBV7-9
CSVVGTGVNEQFF,TGCAGCGTTGTAGGGACAGGGGTCAATGAGCAGTTCTTC,TRBJ2-1,TRBD1,once,TRBV29-1
CASSYLRHGTSGGARDEQFF,TGTGCCAGCAGTTACTTGAGACATGGGACTAGCGGGGGGGCCAGGGATGAGCAGTTCTTC,TRBJ2-1,TRBD2,NA,TRBV6-5
CASSGGANTEAFF,TGCGCCAGCAGCGGGGGAGCGAACACTGAAGCTTTCTTT,TRBJ1-1,NA,NA,TRBV5-1
CASTSGQVANNEQFF,TGTGCCAGCACCTCCGGGCAGGTGGCCAACAATGAGCAGTTCTTC,TRBJ2-1,NA,NA,TRBV2
CASQPTGTNTEAFF,TGTGCCAGCCAACCGACAGGGACCAACACTGAAGCTTTCTTT,TRBJ1-1,TRBD1,NA,TRBV27
CSAESGSADTQYF,TGCAGTGCTGAAAGCGGGAGTGCAGATACGCAGTATTTT,TRBJ2-3,TRBD2,NA,TRBV20-1
CASSYSRGRHSPLHF,TGTGCCAGCAGTTACTCTCGGGGACGACATTCACCCCTCCACTTT,TRBJ1-6,NA,NA,TRBV6-5
CASSTRGRYEQYF,TGTGCCAGCAGTACCCGAGGGCGCTACGAGCAGTACTTC,TRBJ2-7,NA,NA,TRBV27
CASSVGLADYNEQFF,TGTGCCAGCAGTGTTGGACTAGCGGACTACAATGAGCAGTTCTTC,TRBJ2-1,TRBD2,few,TRBV2
CANSPLRGYEQYF,TGTGCCAACAGCCCTCTAAGGGGGTACGAGCAGTACTTC,TRBJ2-7,NA,NA,TRBV7-2
CASRPTDRANQPQHF,TGTGCCAGCAGACCGACCGACAGGGCCAATCAGCCCCAGCATTTT,TRBJ1-5,TRBD1,many,TRBV6-6
CASARGQGTEAFF,TGTGCCAGCGCCAGGGGTCAGGGCACTGAAGCTTTCTTT,TRBJ1-1,NA,NA,TRBV12-3/TRBV12-4
CASRLAEWANTGELFF,TGTGCCAGCAGATTAGCGGAGTGGGCGAACACCGGGGAGCTGTTTTTT,TRBJ2-2,NA,NA,TRBV6-2/TRBV6-3
CASSSIAGVGYEQYF,TGTGCCAGCAGCTCTATAGCGGGAGTAGGCTACGAGCAGTACTTC,TRBJ2-7,TRBD2,NA,TRBV7-9
CASSLSRGTYEQYF,TGTGCCAGCAGTTTATCGAGAGGGACCTACGAGCAGTACTTC,TRBJ2-7,NA,NA,TRBV27
CASSARQGWGNEQFF,TGTGCCAGCAGCGCCCGACAGGGCTGGGGCAATGAGCAGTTCTTC,TRBJ2-1,TRBD1,few,TRBV7-8
CSAREKETQYF,TGCAGTGCTAGAGAGAAAGAGACCCAGTACTTC,TRBJ2-5,NA,NA,TRBV20-1
CASSLMVQAGERTEAFF,TGTGCCAGCAGTTTAATGGTCCAGGCAGGGGAAAGGACTGAAGCTTTCTTT,TRBJ1-1,NA,NA,TRBV28
CSVVQGEGTQYF,TGCAGCGTGGTGCAGGGTGAGGGGACCCAGTACTTC,TRBJ2-5,NA,NA,TRBV29-1
CASSFRETLRATQYF,TGTGCCAGCAGTTTCCGAGAGACCCTACGTGCTACGCAGTATTTT,TRBJ2-3,NA,many,TRBV6-2/TRBV6-3
CASSLGVREAEQYF,TGTGCCAGCAGTTTAGGGGTCAGGGAAGCCGAGCAGTACTTC,TRBJ2-7,NA,NA,TRBV12-3/TRBV12-4
CASSPDYTGELFF,TGTGCCAGCAGCCCGGATTACACCGGGGAGCTGTTTTTT,TRBJ2-2,NA,few,TRBV7-2
CASSPPGHQETQYF,TGCGCCAGCAGCCCCCCGGGACACCAAGAGACCCAGTACTTC,TRBJ2-5,NA,NA,TRBV5-1
CASSTGASISNQPQHF,TGTGCCAGCAGTACTGGGGCCAGCATTAGCAATCAGCCCCAGCATTTT,TRBJ1-5,NA,many,TRBV6-5
CASSDGQAFPKAQYF,TGTGCCAGCAGTGATGGACAGGCTTTTCCCAAAGCGCAGTACTTC,TRBJ2-7,TRBD1,few,TRBV2
CSATPLAGGNSGANVLTF,TGCAGTGCCACCCCACTAGCGGGAGGGAATTCTGGGGCCAACGTCCTGACTTTC,TRBJ2-6,TRBD2,NA,TRBV20-1
CASSPRPTGYGYTF,TGTGCCAGCAGCCCGCGACCGACAGGCTATGGCTACACCTTC,TRBJ1-2,NA,few,TRBV7-8
CASSDPGTGGSGANVLTF,TGTGCCAGCAGTGATCCCGGGACAGGGGGCTCTGGGGCCAACGTCCTGACTTTC,TRBJ2-6,TRBD1,NA,TRBV25-1
CASSFRQGHTEAFF,TGTGCCAGCAGTTTTAGACAGGGGCACACTGAAGCTTTCTTT,TRBJ1-1,TRBD1,NA,TRBV27
CASSFQTLAVNEQFF,TGTGCCAGCAGTTTTCAGACACTAGCTGTGAATGAGCAGTTCTTC,TRBJ2-1,NA,NA,TRBV28
CATSRELSGNEQFF,TGTGCCACCAGCAGAGAGCTTAGCGGAAATGAGCAGTTCTTC,TRBJ2-1,NA,many,TRBV15
CASSTRDRAYTEAFF,TGTGCCAGCAGTACCCGGGACAGGGCCTACACTGAAGCTTTCTTT,TRBJ1-1,TRBD1,NA,TRBV28